This paragraph covers one T cell receptor (beta chain) sequence. Method: immunoSEQ multiplex PCR; TCRdb's copy keeps in-frame clones and lacks some. The table has approximately 5,000 clones, about 70% seen once; the top ten hold 5% to 6%. Tumor samples were obtained before definitive surgery or chemotherapy. The entry originates in a study of high-grade serous ovarian cancer treatment subgroups. The CDR3 runs 15 residues. V lost 4 bases and J 4 bases, leaving 17 bases between the germline ends. Germline lookup yields CDR1 SGDLS and CDR2 YYNGEE. Material for sequencing was tumor tissue. The receptor's source is a human patient with high-grade serous ovarian cancer. V and J are TRBV9 and TRBJ1-1; possibly TRBD1 for D (5 bases). CDR3 region: CASSLGGVGSTEAFF. In DNA, the CDR3 is TGTGCCAGCAGCCTAGGAGGGGTGGGGAGCACTGAAGCTTTCTTT.